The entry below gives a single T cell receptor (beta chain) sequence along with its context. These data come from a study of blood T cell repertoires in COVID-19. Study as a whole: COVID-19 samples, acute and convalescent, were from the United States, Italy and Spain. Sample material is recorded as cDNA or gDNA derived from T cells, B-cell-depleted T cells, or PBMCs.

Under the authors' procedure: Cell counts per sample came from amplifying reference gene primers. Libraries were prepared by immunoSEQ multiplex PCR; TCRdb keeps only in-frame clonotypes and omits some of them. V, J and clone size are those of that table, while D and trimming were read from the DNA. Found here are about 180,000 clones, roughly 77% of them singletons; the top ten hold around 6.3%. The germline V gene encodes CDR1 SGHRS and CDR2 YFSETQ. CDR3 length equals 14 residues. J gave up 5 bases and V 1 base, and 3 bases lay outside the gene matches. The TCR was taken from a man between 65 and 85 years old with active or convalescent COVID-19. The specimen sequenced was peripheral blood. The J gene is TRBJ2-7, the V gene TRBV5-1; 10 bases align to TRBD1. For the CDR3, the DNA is TGCGCCAGCAGCTTGTACGGGACAGGGGACGAGCAGTACTTC. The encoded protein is CASSLYGTGDEQYF.